Listed here are 13 T cell receptor beta chains from one sample, sequenced in a study of liver allograft versus peripheral blood T cells. Study overall: The authors compared T cell receptor repertoires in transplanted livers with recipients' peripheral blood repertoires.

TCRdb itself ran the reads through MiXCR, one entry per CDR3 protein. The table shows some 3,400 distinct CDR3 sequences, with roughly 15% occurring only once. The receptors here all came from a human patient who had a liver transplant. The graft donor may be the source of some T cells.

Comment on this clonotype: A far more abundant clone sits one base away, making this likely a read error. The chain is built from TRBV12-3 or TRBV12-4 and TRBJ1-2, with D maybe TRBD1 (6 bases). The CDR3 covers 13 residues. V was cut by 6 bases and J by 2 bases, with 10 bases left in between. CDR3 DNA: TGTGCCAGCAGCCCGACAGGAAACTATGGCTACACCTTC. Protein product: CASSPTGNYGYTF.

This clonotype is judged medium-sized. The CDR3 sequence: CSVSGTGYGYTF. CDR3 nucleotide sequence: TGCAGCGTTTCCGGGACAGGGTATGGCTACACCTTC. The chain recombines TRBV29-1 with TRBJ1-2; the match to TRBD1 covers 9 bases. J gave up 5 bases and V 5 bases, and 3 bases lay outside the gene matches. Germline V lookup: CDR1 SQVTM, CDR2 ANQGSEA. CDR3 size: 12 residues.

In its sample, this clonotype ranks as medium-sized. V and J are TRBV14 and TRBJ1-1, with a possible D match to TRBD1 (5 bases). There are 13 residues in the CDR3. The germline V gene encodes CDR1 SGHDN and CDR2 FVKESK. The germline V and J ends were trimmed by 2 bases and 11 bases, with 15 bases remaining between them. The CDR3 is CASSQSGARWAFF. CDR3 in DNA: TGTGCCAGCAGCCAAAGCGGGGCCCGGTGGGCTTTCTTT.

Sample share makes this clonotype medium-sized (0.01 to 0.1%). CDR3 DNA: TGTGCCAGCAGCTCCACAGGGGGCGGGAACACTGAAGCTTTCTTT. Translation gives CASSSTGGGNTEAFF. V and J are TRBV7-9 and TRBJ1-1; 9 nucleotides match TRBD1. Per the germline V gene, CDR1 is SEHNR and CDR2 is FQNEAQ (reference sequence). The CDR3 spans 15 residues. The V gene end was trimmed by 4 bases and the J gene end by 1 base; junction bases not matched to a gene: 4. Complete variable domain (other parts from reference TRBV7-9 and TRBJ1-1): DTGVSQNPRHKITKRGQNVTFRCDPISEHNRLYWYRQTLGQGPEFLTYFQNEAQLEKSRLLSDRFSAERPKGSFSTLEIQRTEQGDSAMYLCASSSTGGGNTEAFFGQGTRLTVV.

This clonotype has more than one count but fewer than ten. The rearrangement links TRBV15 to TRBJ2-5; 9 nucleotides line up with TRBD1. The CDR3 length is 14 residues. In germline, CDR1 is LNHNV, CDR2 YYDKDF (reference sequence). Germline trimming cut 3 bases from V and 2 bases from J; bases unmatched to any gene: 1. CDR3 residues: CATSRDRGQETQYF. The DNA of the CDR3 is TGTGCCACCAGCAGGGACAGGGGACAAGAGACCCAGTACTTC.

Judged by abundance, this clonotype is medium-sized. The chain recombines TRBV7-9 with TRBJ1-3; D may be TRBD1 (5 bases). The CDR3 runs to 12 residues. Trimming removed 5 bases at V and 8 bases at J, with 10 bases between. The germline V gene encodes CDR1 SEHNR and CDR2 FQNEAQ (reference sequence). The CDR3 nucleotides read TGTGCCAGCAGCGACTTAGGGGACACCATATATTTT. Its translation is CASSDLGDTIYF.

This clonotype has just one count. This rearrangement joins TRBV7-2 to TRBJ1-2; possible D gene TRBD1, 5 bases. The J call may be mistaken, given a closer DNA end match to TRBJ2-7. From germline, CDR1 is SGHTA and CDR2 FQGNSA. There are 13 residues in the CDR3. The CDR3 region is CASSLEGWGMQYF. CDR3 bases: TGTGCCAGCAGCTTAGAGGGATGGGGCATGCAGTACTTC.

By share of the sample, this clonotype is medium-sized. V usage is TRBV12-3 or TRBV12-4 and J usage is TRBJ1-1; tentatively, D is TRBD1 (5 bases). This CDR3 region has 16 residues. V dropped 6 bases and J dropped 1 base, with 18 bases sitting between them. CDR3 coding DNA: TGTGCCAGCAGCCCCGGGGGGACCCGGGGGAACACTGAAGCTTTCTTT. It encodes CASSPGGTRGNTEAFF.

In its sample, this clonotype is medium-sized (0.01 to 0.1%). The chain is built from TRBV5-6 and TRBJ1-1; a possible D gene is TRBD1 (5 bases). This CDR3 is 14 amino acids long. Per the germline V gene, CDR1 is SGHDT and CDR2 is YYEEEE. Trimming took off 4 bases at V and 3 bases at J, with 13 bases between the two ends. CDR3 region: CASSPAGRDTEAFF. As DNA, the CDR3 is TGTGCCAGCAGCCCAGCCGGCAGGGACACTGAAGCTTTCTTT.

By sample share, this clonotype is medium-sized. The chain's CDR3 is CASSSQGQGDEQYF. The CDR3 region has the DNA TGTGCCAGCAGCTCCCAAGGACAGGGCGACGAGCAGTACTTC. The V gene is TRBV7-2, the J gene TRBJ2-7; 8 bases match TRBD1. This CDR3 has 14 amino acids. Germline CDR1 reads SGHTA; CDR2 reads FQGNSA. After removal of 4 bases from V and 5 bases from J, the junction contained 7 bases not matched to a gene.

This clonotype qualifies as medium-sized (0.01 to 0.1%). The chain joins TRBV12-3 or TRBV12-4 to TRBJ1-3; TRBD1 matches 9 bases. This CDR3 is 14 amino acids long. V was pared by 5 bases and J by 5 bases, with 4 bases of the junction left unmatched. The CDR3 bases are TGTGCCAGCAGTCCCGGGACAGGGCGAAACACCATATATTTT. Its protein product is CASSPGTGRNTIYF.

This clonotype has at least ten counts. The rearrangement joins TRBV3-1 to TRBJ1-5, with unresolved D. The CDR3 spans 12 residues. Trimming removed 4 bases at V and 7 bases at J, with 8 bases between. The germline V gene encodes CDR1 LGHDT and CDR2 YNNKEL (reference sequence). The DNA of the CDR3 is TGTGCCAGCAGCCGTTTGGGACAGCCCCAGCATTTT. Translated: CASSRLGQPQHF.

This clonotype is labeled medium-sized. J is TRBJ1-1 and V is TRBV6-2 or TRBV6-3; possibly TRBD1 for D (6 bases). This CDR3 is 15 amino acids long. The germline V gene has CDR1 MNHEY and CDR2 SVGEGT. Trimming shortened V by 6 bases and J by 4 bases, and 18 bases separated the two germline ends. CDR3 nucleotide sequence: TGTGCCAGCAGCGGGGGGCCTCGGCTGGGCACTGAAGCTTTCTTT. Its translation: CASSGGPRLGTEAFF.